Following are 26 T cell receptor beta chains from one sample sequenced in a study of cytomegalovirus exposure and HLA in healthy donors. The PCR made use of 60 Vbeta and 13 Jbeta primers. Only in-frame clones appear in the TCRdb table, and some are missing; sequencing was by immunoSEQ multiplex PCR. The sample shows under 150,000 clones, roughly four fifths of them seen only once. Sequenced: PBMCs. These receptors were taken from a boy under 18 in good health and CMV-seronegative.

This CDR3 reads CASSSIKTTSGGSYNEQFF. DNA of the CDR3: TGTGCCAGCAGTTCCATTAAAACGACTAGCGGGGGCTCCTACAATGAGCAGTTCTTC. This sequence joins TRBV27 and TRBJ2-1; 12 bases are shared with TRBD2. With V trimmed by 4 bases and J by 0 bases, 10 bases remained unmatched. Germline assignment: CDR1 MNHEY and CDR2 SMNVEV (reference sequence). The CDR3 length is 19 residues.

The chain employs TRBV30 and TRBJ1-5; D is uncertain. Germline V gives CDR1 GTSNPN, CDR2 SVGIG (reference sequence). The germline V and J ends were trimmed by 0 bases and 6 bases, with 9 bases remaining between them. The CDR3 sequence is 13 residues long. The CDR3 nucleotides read TGTGCCTGGAGTGTATCCTCGGGTCAGCCCCAGCATTTT. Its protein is CAWSVSSGQPQHF.

The CDR3 nucleotides read TGTGCCAGCTCACTACAAAGGACAGAGAACACTGAAGCTTTCTTT. This gives the protein CASSLQRTENTEAFF. The rearrangement joins TRBV18 to TRBJ1-1, with D possibly matching TRBD1 (6 bases). Looked up from germline, CDR1 is KGHSH and CDR2 is LQKENI. The CDR3 runs 15 residues. V was pared by 4 bases and J by 1 base, with 13 bases between. The whole variable domain, filled in from reference TRBV18 and TRBJ1-1, reads NAGVMQNPRHLVRRRGQEARLRCSPMKGHSHVYWYRQLPEEGLKFMVYLQKENIIDESGMPKERFSAEFPKEGPSILRIQQVVRGDSAAYFCASSLQRTENTEAFFGQGTRLTVV.

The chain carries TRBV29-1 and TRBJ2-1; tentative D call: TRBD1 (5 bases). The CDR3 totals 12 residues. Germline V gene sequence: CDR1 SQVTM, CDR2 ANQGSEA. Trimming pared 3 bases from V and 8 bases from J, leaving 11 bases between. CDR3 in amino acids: CSVDWQGHEQFF. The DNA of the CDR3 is TGCAGCGTTGATTGGCAGGGCCATGAGCAGTTCTTC.

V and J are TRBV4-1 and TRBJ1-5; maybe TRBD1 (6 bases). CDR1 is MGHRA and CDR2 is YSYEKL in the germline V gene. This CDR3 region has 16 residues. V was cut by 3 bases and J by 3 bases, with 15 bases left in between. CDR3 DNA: TGCGCCAGCAGCCAGGGGGCGGAGTGGGTCAATCAGCCCCAGCATTTT. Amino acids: CASSQGAEWVNQPQHF.

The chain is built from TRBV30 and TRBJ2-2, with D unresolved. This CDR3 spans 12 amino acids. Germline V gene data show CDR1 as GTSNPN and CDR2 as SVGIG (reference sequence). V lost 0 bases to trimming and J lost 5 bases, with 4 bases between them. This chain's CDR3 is CAWSVRTGELFF. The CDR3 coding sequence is TGTGCCTGGAGTGTCCGGACCGGGGAGCTGTTTTTT.

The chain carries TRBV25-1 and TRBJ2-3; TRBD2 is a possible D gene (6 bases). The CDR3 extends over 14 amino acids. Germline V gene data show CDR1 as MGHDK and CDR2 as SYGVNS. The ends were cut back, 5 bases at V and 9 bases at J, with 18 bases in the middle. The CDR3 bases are TGTGCCAGCAGTCTCTTCCAGGGAGGCTCGACGCAGTATTTT. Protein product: CASSLFQGGSTQYF.

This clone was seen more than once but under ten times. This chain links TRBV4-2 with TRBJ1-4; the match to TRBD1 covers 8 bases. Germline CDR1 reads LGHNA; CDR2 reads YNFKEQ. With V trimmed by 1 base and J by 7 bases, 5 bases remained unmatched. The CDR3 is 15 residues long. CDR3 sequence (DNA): TGTGCCAGCAGCCAAGTTGGACAGGGAAGTGAAAAACTGTTTTTT. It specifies CASSQVGQGSEKLFF.

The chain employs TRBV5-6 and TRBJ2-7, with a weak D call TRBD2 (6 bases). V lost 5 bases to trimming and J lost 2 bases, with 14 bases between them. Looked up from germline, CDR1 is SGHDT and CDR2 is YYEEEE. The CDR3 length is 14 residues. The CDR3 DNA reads TGTGCCAGCAGTATTGCGGGGACCCCCTACGAGCAGTACTTC. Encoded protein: CASSIAGTPYEQYF.

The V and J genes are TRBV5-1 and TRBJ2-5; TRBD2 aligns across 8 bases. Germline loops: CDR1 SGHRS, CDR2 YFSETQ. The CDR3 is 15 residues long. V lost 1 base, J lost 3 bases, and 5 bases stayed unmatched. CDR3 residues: CASSLSGRGEETQYF. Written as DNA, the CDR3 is TGCGCCAGCAGCTTGAGCGGGAGAGGGGAAGAGACCCAGTACTTC.

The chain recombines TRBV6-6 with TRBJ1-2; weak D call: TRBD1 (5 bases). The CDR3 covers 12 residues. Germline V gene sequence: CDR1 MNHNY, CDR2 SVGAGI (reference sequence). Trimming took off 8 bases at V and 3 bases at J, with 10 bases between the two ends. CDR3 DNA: TGTGCCAGCCGGGGGGACTACTATGGCTACACCTTC. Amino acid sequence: CASRGDYYGYTF.

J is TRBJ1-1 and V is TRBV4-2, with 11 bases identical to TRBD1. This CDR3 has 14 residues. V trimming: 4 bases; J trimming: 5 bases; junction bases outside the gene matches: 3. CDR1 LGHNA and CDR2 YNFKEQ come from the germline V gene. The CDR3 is CASSRGTGGTEAFF. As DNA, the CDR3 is TGTGCCAGCAGCCGGGGGACAGGGGGGACTGAAGCTTTCTTT.

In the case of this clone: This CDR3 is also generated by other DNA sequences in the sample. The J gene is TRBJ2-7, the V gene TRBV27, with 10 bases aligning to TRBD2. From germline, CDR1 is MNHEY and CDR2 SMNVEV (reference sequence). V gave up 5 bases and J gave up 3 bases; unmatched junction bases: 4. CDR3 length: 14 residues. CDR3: CASSLRLAGYEQYF. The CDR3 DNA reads TGTGCCAGCAGTCTTCGACTAGCGGGCTACGAGCAGTACTTC.

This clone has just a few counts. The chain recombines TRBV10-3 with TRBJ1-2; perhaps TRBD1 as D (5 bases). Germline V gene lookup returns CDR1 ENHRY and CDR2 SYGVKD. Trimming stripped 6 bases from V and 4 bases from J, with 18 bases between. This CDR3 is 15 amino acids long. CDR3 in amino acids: CAIRPSGGQGYGYTF. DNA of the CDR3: TGTGCCATCAGGCCCTCGGGTGGGCAGGGCTATGGCTACACCTTC.

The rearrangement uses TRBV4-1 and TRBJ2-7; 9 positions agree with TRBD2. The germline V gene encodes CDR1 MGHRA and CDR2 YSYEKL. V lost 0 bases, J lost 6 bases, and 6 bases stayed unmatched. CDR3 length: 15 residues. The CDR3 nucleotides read TGCGCCAGCAGCCAAGATTCGACTAGCGGAGTCGAGCAGTACTTC. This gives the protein CASSQDSTSGVEQYF.

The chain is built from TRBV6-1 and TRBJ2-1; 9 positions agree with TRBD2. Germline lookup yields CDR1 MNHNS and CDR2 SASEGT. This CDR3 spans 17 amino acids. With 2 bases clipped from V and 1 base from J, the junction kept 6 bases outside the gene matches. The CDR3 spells CASSERGTSKSYNEQFF. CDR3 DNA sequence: TGTGCCAGCAGTGAAAGGGGGACTAGCAAGTCCTACAATGAGCAGTTCTTC.

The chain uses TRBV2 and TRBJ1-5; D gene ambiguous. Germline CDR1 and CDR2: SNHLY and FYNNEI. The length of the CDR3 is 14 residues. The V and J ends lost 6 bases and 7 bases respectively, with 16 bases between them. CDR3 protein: CASSAGSETQPQHF. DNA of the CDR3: TGTGCCAGCAGCGCGGGGTCGGAGACCCAGCCCCAGCATTTT. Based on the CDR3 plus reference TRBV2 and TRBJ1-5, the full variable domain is EPEVTQTPSHQVTQMGQEVILRCVPISNHLYFYWYRQILGQKVEFLVSFYNNEISEKSEIFDDQFSVERPDGSNFTLKIRSTKLEDSAMYFCASSAGSETQPQHFGDGTRLSIL.

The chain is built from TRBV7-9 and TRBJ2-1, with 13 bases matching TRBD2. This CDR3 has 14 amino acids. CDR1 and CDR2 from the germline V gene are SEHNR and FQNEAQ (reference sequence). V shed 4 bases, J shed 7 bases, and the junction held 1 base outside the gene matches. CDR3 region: CASSWTSGSNEQFF. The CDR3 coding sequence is TGTGCCAGCAGCTGGACTAGCGGGAGTAATGAGCAGTTCTTC.

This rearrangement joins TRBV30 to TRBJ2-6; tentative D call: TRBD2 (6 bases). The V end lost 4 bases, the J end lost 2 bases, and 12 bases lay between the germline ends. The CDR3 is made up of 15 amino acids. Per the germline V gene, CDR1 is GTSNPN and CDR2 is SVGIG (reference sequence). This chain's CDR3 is CAWTPPGAGANVLTF. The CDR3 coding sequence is TGTGCCTGGACCCCCCCGGGGGCTGGGGCCAACGTCCTGACTTTC. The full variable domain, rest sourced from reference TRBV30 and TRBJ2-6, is SQTIHQWPATLVQPVGSPLSLECTVEGTSNPNLYWYRQAAGRGLQLLFYSVGIGQISSEVPQNLSASRPQDRQFILSSKKLLLSDSGFYLCAWTPPGAGANVLTFGAGSRLTVL.

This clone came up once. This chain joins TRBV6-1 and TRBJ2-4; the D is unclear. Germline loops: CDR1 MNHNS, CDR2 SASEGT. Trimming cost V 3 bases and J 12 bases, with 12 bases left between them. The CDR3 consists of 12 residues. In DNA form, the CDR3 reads TGTGCCAGCAGTGACAGGCCGTCCGGTCAGTACTTC. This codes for CASSDRPSGQYF.

The CDR3 DNA sequence: TGTGCCAGCAGCCAGGGGCAGGGGTTGGGCACTGAAGCTTTCTTT. Translation gives CASSQGQGLGTEAFF. The chain employs TRBV4-2 and TRBJ1-1; D possibly corresponds to TRBD1 (6 bases). With 3 bases removed from V and 4 bases from J, the gap between germline ends came to 15 bases. Germline V gene data show CDR1 as LGHNA and CDR2 as YNFKEQ. This CDR3 has 15 amino acids.

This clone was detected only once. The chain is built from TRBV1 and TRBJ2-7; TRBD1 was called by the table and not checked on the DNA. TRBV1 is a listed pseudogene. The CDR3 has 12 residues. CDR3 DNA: TGCACCAGCAGCCACAGGCCCTACGAGCAGTACTTC. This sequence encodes CTSSHRPYEQYF.

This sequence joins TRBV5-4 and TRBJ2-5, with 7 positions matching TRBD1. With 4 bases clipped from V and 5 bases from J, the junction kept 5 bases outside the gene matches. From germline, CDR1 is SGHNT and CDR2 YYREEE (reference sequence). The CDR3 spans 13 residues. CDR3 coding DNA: TGTGCCAGCAGCGGGGACAGTAGGGAGACCCAGTACTTC. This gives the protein CASSGDSRETQYF. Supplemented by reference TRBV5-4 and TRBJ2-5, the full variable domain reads ETGVTQSPTHLIKTRGQQVTLRCSSQSGHNTVSWYQQALGQGPQFIFQYYREEENGRGNFPPRFSGLQFPNYSSELNVNALELDDSALYLCASSGDSRETQYFGPGTRLLVL.

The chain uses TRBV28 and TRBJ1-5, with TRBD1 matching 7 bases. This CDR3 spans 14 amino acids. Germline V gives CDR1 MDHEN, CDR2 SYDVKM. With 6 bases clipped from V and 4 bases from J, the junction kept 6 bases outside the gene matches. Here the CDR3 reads CASSDPGQNQPQHF. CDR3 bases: TGTGCCAGCAGCGATCCGGGACAGAATCAGCCCCAGCATTTT.

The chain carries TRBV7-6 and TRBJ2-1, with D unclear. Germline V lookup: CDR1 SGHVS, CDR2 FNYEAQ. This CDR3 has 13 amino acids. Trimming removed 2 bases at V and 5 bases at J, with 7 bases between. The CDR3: CASSLSRNNEQFF. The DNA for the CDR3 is TGTGCCAGCAGCTTATCTAGGAACAATGAGCAGTTCTTC.

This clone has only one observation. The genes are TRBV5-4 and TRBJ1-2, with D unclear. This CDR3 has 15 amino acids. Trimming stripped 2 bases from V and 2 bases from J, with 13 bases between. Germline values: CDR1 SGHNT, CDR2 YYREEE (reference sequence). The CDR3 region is CASSFGSFPNYGYTF. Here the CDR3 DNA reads TGTGCCAGCAGCTTTGGGAGTTTTCCGAACTATGGCTACACCTTC.